This passage covers 14 T cell receptor beta chains from one sample sequenced in a study of early T cells in non-severe SARS-CoV-2 infection. TCRdb analysed the 5' RACE reads with MiXCR anew, one entry per CDR3 protein. This table holds tens of thousands of distinct CDR3 sequences, about an eighth found once. Material: whole blood. The receptors here all came from an adult who was a healthcare worker with PCR-confirmed SARS-CoV-2 infection or an uninfected control (not recorded which).

This clonotype was detected many times. The rearrangement links TRBV7-8 to TRBJ2-7; D uncertain. The germline V gene has CDR1 SGHVS and CDR2 FQNEAQ. There are 14 residues in the CDR3. The ends were cut back, 5 bases at V and 3 bases at J, with 14 bases in the middle. CDR3 region: CASSPMALGYEQYF. The CDR3 region has the DNA TGTGCCAGCAGCCCGATGGCCCTCGGCTACGAGCAGTACTTC.

In this sample, this clonotype turned up a few times. The chain carries TRBV20-1 and TRBJ2-1; D may be TRBD1 (5 bases). The CDR3 runs to 17 residues. V gave up 0 bases and J gave up 5 bases, with 20 bases separating them. Germline V lookup: CDR1 DFQATT, CDR2 SNEGSKA (reference sequence). CDR3 protein: CSARERISVRVHNEQFF. DNA for the CDR3: TGCAGTGCTAGAGAAAGAATCTCTGTCAGGGTCCACAATGAGCAGTTCTTC.

In its sample, this clonotype was seen many times. CDR3 nucleotide sequence: TGTGCCAGCAGTTTTTCAGTGAACACTGAAGCTTTCTTT. Protein: CASSFSVNTEAFF. The chain couples TRBV28 to TRBJ1-1; D remains ambiguous. CDR1 and CDR2 (germline): MDHEN, SYDVKM. The CDR3 covers 13 residues. Trimming took 3 bases from V and 0 from J, leaving 5 bases between them.

This clonotype was counted at least ten times. This chain connects TRBV20-1 to TRBJ1-3; 7 nucleotides match TRBD1. This CDR3 contains 16 residues. V lost 1 base to trimming and J lost 0 bases; unmatched junction nucleotides: 6. Per germline, CDR1 DFQATT and CDR2 SNEGSKA (reference sequence). As DNA, the CDR3 is TGCAGTGCTAGAGGGGGGACAGCACTCTCTGGAAACACCATATATTTT. It encodes CSARGGTALSGNTIYF.

This clonotype was seen a few times. The V and J genes are TRBV29-1 and TRBJ2-3; 10 nucleotides align to TRBD1. With V trimmed by 6 bases and J by 5 bases, 5 bases remained unmatched. The CDR3 sequence is 13 residues long. Germline values: CDR1 SQVTM, CDR2 ANQGSEA. The CDR3, as DNA: TGCAGCGTGCAGACAGGGGGCGAAGATACGCAGTATTTT. Its translation is CSVQTGGEDTQYF.

The rearrangement joins TRBV28 to TRBJ2-2; D is unresolved. CDR3 size: 14 residues. The germline V gene encodes CDR1 MDHEN and CDR2 SYDVKM. V was clipped by 3 bases and J by 1 base, with 6 bases between them. For the CDR3, the DNA is TGTGCCAGCAGTTTCCGGAGGAACACCGGGGAGCTGTTTTTT. Amino acid sequence: CASSFRRNTGELFF.

This clonotype was seen many times. This chain joins TRBV9 and TRBJ2-3; D is unclear. V lost 0 bases to trimming and J lost 1 base, with 6 bases between them. Germline V lookup: CDR1 SGDLS, CDR2 YYNGEE. The CDR3 spans 14 residues. CDR3 bases: TGTGCCAGCAGCGTAGGATCTGGCACAGATACGCAGTATTTT. This codes for CASSVGSGTDTQYF.

This clonotype has a count of ten or more. The genes are TRBV7-9 and TRBJ2-3; 8 bases are shared with TRBD2. In germline, CDR1 is SEHNR, CDR2 FQNEAQ (reference sequence). CDR3 length: 17 residues. V was clipped by 3 bases and J by 4 bases; unmatched bases: 12. The CDR3 loop reads CASSFYRLAGGADTQYF. CDR3 nucleotides: TGTGCCAGCAGCTTTTACCGCCTCGCGGGGGGCGCAGATACGCAGTATTTT.

This clonotype was counted ten times or more. This chain links TRBV5-8 with TRBJ2-7; D unclear. The ends were cut back, 0 bases at V and 6 bases at J, with 10 bases in the middle. Per the germline V gene, CDR1 is SGHTS and CDR2 is YDEGEE. This CDR3 has 13 residues. The CDR3 loop is CASSLELGFEQYF. CDR3 coding DNA: TGTGCCAGCAGCTTGGAACTGGGGTTCGAGCAGTACTTC.

This clonotype was detected many times. The rearrangement links TRBV6-5 to TRBJ1-2; TRBD1 might be the D (5 bases). There are 18 residues in the CDR3. V shed 2 bases and J shed 0 bases, with 19 bases lying between them. Looked up from germline, CDR1 is MNHEY and CDR2 is SVGAGI. The CDR3 is CASSYVYRGANSNYGYTF. CDR3 coding DNA: TGTGCCAGCAGTTACGTTTATCGGGGCGCCAATTCTAACTATGGCTACACCTTC.

At least ten counts were recorded for this clonotype. V usage is TRBV28 and J usage is TRBJ2-7, with 8 positions matching TRBD2. Trimming cost V 7 bases and J 0 bases; bases outside gene matches: 8. This CDR3 has 15 residues. CDR1 and CDR2 (germline): MDHEN, SYDVKM. The CDR3 DNA follows: TGTGCCAGCAATAAATCCGGGACTAGCTCCTACGAGCAGTACTTC. It codes for CASNKSGTSSYEQYF.

The V and J genes are TRBV29-1 and TRBJ2-1; 9 positions agree with TRBD2. CDR3 length equals 17 residues. Trimming took 3 bases from V and 0 from J; bases not matched to a gene: 9. Germline V gives CDR1 SQVTM, CDR2 ANQGSEA. Written as DNA, the CDR3 is TGCAGCGTTGATTTTCTAGCGGGACACCACTCCTACAATGAGCAGTTCTTC. It is translated as CSVDFLAGHHSYNEQFF.

J is TRBJ1-5 and V is TRBV6-1; 7 positions match TRBD1. Germline loops: CDR1 MNHNS, CDR2 SASEGT. The CDR3 is made up of 14 amino acids. Unmatched junction bases numbered 8, after V lost 8 bases and J lost 4 bases. The CDR3 region is CASSEGAINQPQHF. Written as DNA, the CDR3 is TGTGCCAGCTCTGAGGGGGCGATAAATCAGCCCCAGCATTTT.

V is TRBV29-1 and J is TRBJ2-1; no definite D call. The germline V gene has CDR1 SQVTM and CDR2 ANQGSEA. V lost 6 bases to trimming and J lost 8 bases, with 8 bases between them. The CDR3 consists of 10 residues. The chain's CDR3 is CSVILHEQFF. In DNA, the CDR3 is TGCAGCGTGATACTCCATGAGCAGTTCTTC.